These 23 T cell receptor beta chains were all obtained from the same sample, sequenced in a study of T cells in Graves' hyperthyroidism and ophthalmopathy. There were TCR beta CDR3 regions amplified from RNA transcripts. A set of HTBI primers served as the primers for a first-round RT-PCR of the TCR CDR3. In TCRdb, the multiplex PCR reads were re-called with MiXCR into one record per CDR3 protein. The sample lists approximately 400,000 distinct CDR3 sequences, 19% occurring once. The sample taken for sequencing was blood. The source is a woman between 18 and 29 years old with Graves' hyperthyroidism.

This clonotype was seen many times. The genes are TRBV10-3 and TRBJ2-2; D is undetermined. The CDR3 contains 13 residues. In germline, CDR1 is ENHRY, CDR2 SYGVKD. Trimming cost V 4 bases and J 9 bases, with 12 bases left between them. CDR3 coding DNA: TGTGCCATCAGTGTAAATCCAGGCAGGGAGCTGTTTTTT. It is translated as CAISVNPGRELFF.

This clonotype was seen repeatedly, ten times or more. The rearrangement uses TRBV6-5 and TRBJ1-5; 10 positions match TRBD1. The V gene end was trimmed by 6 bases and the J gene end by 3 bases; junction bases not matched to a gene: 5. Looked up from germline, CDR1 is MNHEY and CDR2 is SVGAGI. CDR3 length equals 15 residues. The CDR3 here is CASRLTGGFNQPQHF. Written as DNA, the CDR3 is TGTGCCAGCAGACTGACAGGGGGCTTCAATCAGCCCCAGCATTTT.

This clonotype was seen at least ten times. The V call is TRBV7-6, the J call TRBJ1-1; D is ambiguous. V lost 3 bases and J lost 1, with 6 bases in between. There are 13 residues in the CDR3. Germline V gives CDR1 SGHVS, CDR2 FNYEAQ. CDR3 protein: CASSFSGNTEAFF. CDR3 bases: TGTGCCAGCAGCTTTAGCGGGAACACTGAAGCTTTCTTT.

CDR3 nucleotide sequence: TGTGCCAGCAGCCAAGATGGCGGCGGGGGGGCCGTGGAGACCCAGTACTTC. Translation gives CASSQDGGGGAVETQYF. V usage is TRBV4-2 and J usage is TRBJ2-5, with 9 positions matching TRBD2. From germline, CDR1 is LGHNA and CDR2 YNFKEQ. CDR3 size: 17 residues. V shed 0 bases, J shed 5 bases, and the junction held 10 bases outside the gene matches.

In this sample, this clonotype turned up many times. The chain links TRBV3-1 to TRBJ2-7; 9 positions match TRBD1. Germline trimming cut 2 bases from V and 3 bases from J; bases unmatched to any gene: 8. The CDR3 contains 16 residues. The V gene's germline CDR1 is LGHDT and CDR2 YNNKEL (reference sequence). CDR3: CASSQRPGTGIYEQYF. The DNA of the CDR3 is TGTGCCAGCAGCCAACGACCCGGGACAGGGATCTACGAGCAGTACTTC.

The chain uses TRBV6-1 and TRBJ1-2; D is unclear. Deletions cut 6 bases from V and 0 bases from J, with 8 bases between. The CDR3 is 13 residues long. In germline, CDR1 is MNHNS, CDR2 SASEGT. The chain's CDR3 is CASRRDPNYGYTF. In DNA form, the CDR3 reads TGTGCCAGCAGGCGGGATCCTAACTATGGCTACACCTTC.

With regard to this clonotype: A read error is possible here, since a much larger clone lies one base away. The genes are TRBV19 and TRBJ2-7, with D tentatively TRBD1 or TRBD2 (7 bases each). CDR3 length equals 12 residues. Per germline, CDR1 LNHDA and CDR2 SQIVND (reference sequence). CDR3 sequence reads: CASRGGPYEQCF. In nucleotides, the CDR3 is TGTGCCAGCAGGGGGGGCCCCTACGAGCAGTGCTTC.

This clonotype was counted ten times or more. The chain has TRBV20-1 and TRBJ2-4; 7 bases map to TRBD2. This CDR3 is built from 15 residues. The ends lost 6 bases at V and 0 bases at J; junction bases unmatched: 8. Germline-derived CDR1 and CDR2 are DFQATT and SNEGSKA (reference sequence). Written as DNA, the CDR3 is TGCAGTGCGCCGGGGGGACTGTTAGCCAAAAACATTCAGTACTTC. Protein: CSAPGGLLAKNIQYF.

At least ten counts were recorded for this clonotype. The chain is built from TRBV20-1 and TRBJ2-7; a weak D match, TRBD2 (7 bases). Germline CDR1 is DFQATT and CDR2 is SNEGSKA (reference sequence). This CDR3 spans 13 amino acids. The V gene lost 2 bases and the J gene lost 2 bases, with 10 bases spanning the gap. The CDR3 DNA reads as TGCAGTGCTAGACCCGGGGGGCCCTACGAGCAGTACTTC. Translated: CSARPGGPYEQYF.

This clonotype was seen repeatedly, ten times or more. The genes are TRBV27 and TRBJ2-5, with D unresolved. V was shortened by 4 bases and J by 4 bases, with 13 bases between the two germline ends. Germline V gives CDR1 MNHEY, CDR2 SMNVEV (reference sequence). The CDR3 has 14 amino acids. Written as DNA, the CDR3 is TGTGCCAGCAGTTACGCCCCCGGTAGAGAGACCCAGTACTTC. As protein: CASSYAPGRETQYF.

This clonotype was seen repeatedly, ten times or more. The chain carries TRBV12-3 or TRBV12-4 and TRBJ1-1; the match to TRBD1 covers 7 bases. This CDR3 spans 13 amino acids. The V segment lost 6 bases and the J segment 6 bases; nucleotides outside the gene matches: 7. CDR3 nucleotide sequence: TGTGCCAGCAGCTCCAGGGGGACCCCTGAAGCTTTCTTT. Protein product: CASSSRGTPEAFF.

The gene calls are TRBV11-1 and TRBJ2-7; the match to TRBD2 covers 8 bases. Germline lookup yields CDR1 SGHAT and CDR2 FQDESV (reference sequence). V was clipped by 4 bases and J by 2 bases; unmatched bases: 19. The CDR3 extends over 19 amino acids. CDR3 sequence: CASSSLVGGGISTAYEQYF. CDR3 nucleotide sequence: TGTGCCAGCAGCTCCTTAGTAGGCGGGGGGATCAGTACAGCCTACGAGCAGTACTTC.

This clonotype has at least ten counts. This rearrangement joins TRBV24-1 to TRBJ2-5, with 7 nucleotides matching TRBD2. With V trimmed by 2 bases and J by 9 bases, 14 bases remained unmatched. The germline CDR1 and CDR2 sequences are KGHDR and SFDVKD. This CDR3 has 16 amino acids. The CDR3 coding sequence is TGTGCCACCAGTGATTCAGGCAGGGAGGGCGTTGGGGCCCAGTACTTC. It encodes CATSDSGREGVGAQYF.

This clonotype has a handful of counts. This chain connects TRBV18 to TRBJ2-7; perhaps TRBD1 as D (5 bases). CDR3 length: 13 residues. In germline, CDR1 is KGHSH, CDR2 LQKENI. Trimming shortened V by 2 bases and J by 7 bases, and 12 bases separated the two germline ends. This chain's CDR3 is CASSPSRVGEQYF. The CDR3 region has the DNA TGTGCCAGCTCACCATCCAGGGTAGGAGAGCAGTACTTC.

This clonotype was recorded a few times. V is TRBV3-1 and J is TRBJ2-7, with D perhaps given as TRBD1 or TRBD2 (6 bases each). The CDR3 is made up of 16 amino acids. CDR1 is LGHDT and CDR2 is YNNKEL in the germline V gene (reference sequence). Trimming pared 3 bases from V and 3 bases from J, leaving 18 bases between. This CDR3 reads CASSHPSGDGSYEQYF. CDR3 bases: TGTGCCAGCAGCCACCCTTCAGGGGACGGGAGCTACGAGCAGTACTTC.

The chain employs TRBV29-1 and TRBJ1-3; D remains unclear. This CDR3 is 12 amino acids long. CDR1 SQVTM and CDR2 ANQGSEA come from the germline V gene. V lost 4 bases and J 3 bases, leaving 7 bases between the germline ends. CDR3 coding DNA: TGCAGCGTTGTGTCGGTTGGAAACACCATATATTTT. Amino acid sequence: CSVVSVGNTIYF.

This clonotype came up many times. CDR3 nucleotides: TGTGCCAGCACCGAAGGACGGGCAGGTGAAGCTTTCTTT. This translates into CASTEGRAGEAFF. The chain recombines TRBV28 with TRBJ1-1; D gene ambiguous. CDR1 and CDR2 (germline): MDHEN, SYDVKM. The CDR3 has 13 residues. V was pared by 7 bases and J by 7 bases, with 16 bases between.

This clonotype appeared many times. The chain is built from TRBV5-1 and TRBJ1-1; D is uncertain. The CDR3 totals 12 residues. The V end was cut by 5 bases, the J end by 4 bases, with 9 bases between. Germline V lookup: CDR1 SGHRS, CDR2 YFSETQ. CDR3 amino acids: CASRKVGTEAFF. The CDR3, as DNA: TGCGCCAGCAGGAAGGTAGGCACTGAAGCTTTCTTT.

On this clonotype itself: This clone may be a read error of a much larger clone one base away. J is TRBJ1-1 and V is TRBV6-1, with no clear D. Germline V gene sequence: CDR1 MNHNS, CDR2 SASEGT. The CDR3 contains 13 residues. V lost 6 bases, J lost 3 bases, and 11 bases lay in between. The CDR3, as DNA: TGTGCCAGCAGCCGAGCCGTATACACTGAAGCTTTCTTT. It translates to CASSRAVYTEAFF.

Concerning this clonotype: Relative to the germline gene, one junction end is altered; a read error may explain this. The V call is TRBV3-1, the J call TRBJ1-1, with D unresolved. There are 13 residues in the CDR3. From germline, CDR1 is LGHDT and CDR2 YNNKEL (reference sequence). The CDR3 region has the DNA TGTGCCAGCAGCCAGGGTAGGAACACTGAAACTTTCTTT. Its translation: CASSQGRNTETFF.

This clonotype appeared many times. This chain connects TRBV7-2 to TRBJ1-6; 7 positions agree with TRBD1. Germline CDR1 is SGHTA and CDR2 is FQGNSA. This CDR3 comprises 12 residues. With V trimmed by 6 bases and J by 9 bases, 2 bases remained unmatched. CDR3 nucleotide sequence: TGTGCCAGCAGTCCAGGGGGTTCACCCCTCCACTTT. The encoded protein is CASSPGGSPLHF. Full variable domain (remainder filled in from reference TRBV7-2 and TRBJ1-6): GAGVSQSPSNKVTEKGKDVELRCDPISGHTALYWYRQSLGQGLEFLIYFQGNSAPDKSGLPSDRFSAERTGGSVSTLTIQRTQQEDSAVYLCASSPGGSPLHFGNGTRLTVT.

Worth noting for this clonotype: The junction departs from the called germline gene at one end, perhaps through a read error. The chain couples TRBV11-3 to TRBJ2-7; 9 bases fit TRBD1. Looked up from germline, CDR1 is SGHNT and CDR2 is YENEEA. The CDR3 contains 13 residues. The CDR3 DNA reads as TGTGGCAGCAGTTTTGGACAGGGGTACGAGCAGTACTTC. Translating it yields CGSSFGQGYEQYF.

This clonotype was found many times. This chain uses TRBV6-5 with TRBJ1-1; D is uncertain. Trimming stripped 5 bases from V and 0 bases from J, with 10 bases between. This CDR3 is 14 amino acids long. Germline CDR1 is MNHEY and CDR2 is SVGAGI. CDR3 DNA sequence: TGTGCCAGCAGTATGGCGGCCGTGAACACTGAAGCTTTCTTT. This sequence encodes CASSMAAVNTEAFF.